This T cell receptor beta chain was identified during a study of Tregs in tolerant kidney transplant recipients. Looked up from germline, CDR1 is MNHEY and CDR2 is SVGAGI. The CDR3 contains 14 residues. V was cut by 6 bases and J by 4 bases, with 16 bases left in between. Only in-frame clones appear in the TCRdb table, and some are missing; sequencing was by immunoSEQ multiplex PCR. Counted here are 55,000 to 80,000 clones, about 98% occurring once; the ten biggest clones make up 0.34%. The sequencing here drew on Tregs from blood, taken before the transplant. The chain has TRBV6-5 and TRBJ2-7; D gene ambiguous. The clonotype was recovered from a human donor who received a combined kidney and bone marrow transplant. CDR3 sequence: CASSLTPDSYEQYF. For the CDR3, the DNA is TGTGCCAGCAGCCTTACCCCAGATTCGTACGAGCAGTACTTC.